This T cell receptor beta chain was observed in a study of human T cells and chemical hapten exposure (dated by TCRdb to the early 2020s). About the study as a whole: For sensitization, 2% DPC in acetone was applied to an approximately 2 cm by approximately 2 cm area of upper inner arm skin. Weekly therapeutic DPC doses were additionally applied to the scalp of patients throughout the roughly 22-week study period. Patch tests used Finn chambers with 0.01% DPC on the upper back, scored after 6 days by International Contact Dermatitis Research Group standards. Alopecia areata with under or over 50% scalp involvement, alopecia totalis and alopecia universalis were represented in the patient cohort, which was mostly female. Libraries were pooled for sequencing, and variation in per-sample TCR yields was attributed mainly to small differences in library volumes within the pool. The study tracked peripheral blood TCR repertoire changes in vivo during primary and secondary sensitization to the hapten diphenylcyclopropenone (DPC) in alopecia patients. Blood samples were taken from patients before sensitization (week 0) and at 2, 6 and about 24 weeks after DPC sensitization. For TCR sequencing, blood came from 25 to 35 alopecia patients at anywhere from one to four time points (pre-sensitization, 2, 6 and 24 weeks). Here is what the overall study found, with its caveats: DPC sensitization did not change how many TCRs were above 1 in 1000 frequency, and no evidence was found of alterations in global repertoire structure. Patch test score correlated positively with the number of PT1 expanded TCRs, reaching significance at thresholds 8, 16 and 32 but not at 4. Compared with pre-sensitization or healthy control sets, expanded TCRs formed significantly more large CDR3 similarity clusters, which is consistent with antigen-driven responses. Repeated subsampling changed both the strength of the expansion versus patch-test correlation and the threshold at which the correlation became significant. Because all patients had alopecia, a presumed autoimmune disease, the immune response of the patients might differ from that of healthy individuals.

From the cysteine through the phenylalanine, the CDR3 covers 13 amino acids. This entry keeps only the CDR3 DNA: 39 bases, framed from base 1. The germline V gene sets CDR1 to MNHEY and CDR2 to SVGAGI. The junction shows trimming of 4 bases on V and 7 bases on J, plus 13 bases between the germline ends. Libraries were prepared through RACE. The sequencer listed for this sample is NextSeq 500. During library preparation, unique molecular identifiers were attached to individual cDNA molecules so that TCRs could be counted in a quantitative, reproducible way. Each blood RNA sample was used to sequence both TCR alpha and TCR beta chains. As for how the authors treated the data: A median of about 89,000 TCRs per sample was observed, with a range of about 20,000 to 750,000. V, J and CDR3 annotation of the TCR reads was carried out using the Decombinator software suite. To make PS versus PT1 abundance plots, every sample was subsampled to the same number of TCRs (28,000). TCRs were defined as expanded if absent before sensitization and observed at least eight times at the 2-week time point. Starting from the raw public reads, TCRdb applied fastp trimming at Q25, assembled clones with MiXCR and retained in-frame beta chains. CDR3 protein duplicates are merged, each entry listing the most common genes and DNA. TCRdb's processing, not the authors' own work, is the source of the V and J calls. This sample gives approximately 370,000 distinct CDR3 sequences in total; 5.5% of them show up just once. The ten largest clones add up to approximately 8.2% of the sample.

This clonotype was counted a few times. It has no known antigen specificity. No base-level quality is on record; no much larger clone is a single base apart. The time point tag for this specimen amounts to: pre-sensitization, week 0. The treatment or condition tag for this specimen amounts to: therapeutic diphenylcyclopropenone sensitization with weekly scalp DPC. At each patch-test visit, blood was drawn before the patch test was applied. Patients were eligible if aged 18 to 70, diagnosed with alopecia and judged suitable for DPC therapy, and pregnant patients were excluded. Unfractionated whole blood was collected in Tempus Blood RNA tubes, and total RNA was extracted from that blood.

The input for sequencing was whole blood, taken in connection with sensitization to the hapten diphenylcyclopropenone (DPC). In this chain, TRBV6-5 is recombined with TRBJ1-1; TRBD1 is a weak D gene call, 6 bases matching. This TCR was recovered from a woman aged 18-35 years with alopecia areata. Some clones in this sample may be carry-over from other donors' samples. The CDR3 corresponds to CASSSRGTGEAFF. Here is the DNA: TGTGCCAGCAGTTCTAGGGGGACGGGTGAAGCTTTCTTT.